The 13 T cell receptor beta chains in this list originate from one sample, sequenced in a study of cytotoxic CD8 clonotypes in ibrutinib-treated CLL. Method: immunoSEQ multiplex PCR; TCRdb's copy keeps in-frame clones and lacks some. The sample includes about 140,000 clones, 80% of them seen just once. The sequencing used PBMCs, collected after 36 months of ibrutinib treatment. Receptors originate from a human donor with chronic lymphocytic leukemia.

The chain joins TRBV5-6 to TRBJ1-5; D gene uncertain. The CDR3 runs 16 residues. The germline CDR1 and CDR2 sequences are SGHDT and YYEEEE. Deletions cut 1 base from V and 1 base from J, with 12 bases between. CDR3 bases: TGTGCCAGCAGCTTGTATTCGGTTCCCAGCAATCAGCCCCAGCATTTT. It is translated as CASSLYSVPSNQPQHF.

CDR3 protein: CAWTITGGGYTF. The CDR3, as DNA: TGTGCCTGGACCATCACAGGTGGCGGCTACACCTTC. The V and J genes are TRBV30 and TRBJ1-2; D may be TRBD1 (5 bases). The V gene's germline CDR1 is GTSNPN and CDR2 SVGIG (reference sequence). Trimming removed 4 bases at V and 8 bases at J, with 14 bases between. The CDR3 sequence is 12 residues long.

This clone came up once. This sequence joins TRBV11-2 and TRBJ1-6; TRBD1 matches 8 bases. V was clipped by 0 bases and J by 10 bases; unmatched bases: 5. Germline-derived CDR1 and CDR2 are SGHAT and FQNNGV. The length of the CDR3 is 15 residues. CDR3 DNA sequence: TGTGCCAGCAGCTTAGATCAGGGGACAGGCTCACCCCTCCACTTT. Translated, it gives CASSLDQGTGSPLHF.

The CDR3 sequence is CASSFRGRAQETQYF. The CDR3, as DNA: TGTGCCAGCAGCTTCCGCGGGAGGGCGCAGGAGACCCAGTACTTC. This chain links TRBV5-6 with TRBJ2-5; 9 bases match TRBD2. V trimming: 2 bases; J trimming: 5 bases; junction bases outside the gene matches: 7. Germline CDR1 reads SGHDT; CDR2 reads YYEEEE. The CDR3 runs to 15 residues. The full variable domain, in which reference TRBV5-6 and TRBJ2-5 provide the parts outside the CDR3, is DAGVTQSPTHLIKTRGQQVTLRCSPKSGHDTVSWYQQALGQGPQFIFQYYEEEERQRGNFPDRFSGHQFPNYSSELNVNALLLGDSALYLCASSFRGRAQETQYFGPGTRLLVL.

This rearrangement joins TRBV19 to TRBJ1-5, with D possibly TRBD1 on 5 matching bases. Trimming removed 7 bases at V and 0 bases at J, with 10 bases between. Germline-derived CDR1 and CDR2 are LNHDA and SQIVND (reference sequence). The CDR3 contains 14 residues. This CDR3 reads CASNRRDSNQPQHF. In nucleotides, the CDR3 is TGTGCCAGTAATCGCAGGGATAGCAATCAGCCCCAGCATTTT.

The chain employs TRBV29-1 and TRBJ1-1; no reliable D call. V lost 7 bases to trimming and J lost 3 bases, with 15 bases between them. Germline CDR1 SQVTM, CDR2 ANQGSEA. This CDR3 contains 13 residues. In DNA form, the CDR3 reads TGCAGCGCCTCTCCTCGAACTTACACTGAAGCTTTCTTT. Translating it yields CSASPRTYTEAFF. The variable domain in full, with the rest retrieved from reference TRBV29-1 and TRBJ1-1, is SAVISQKPSRDICQRGTSLTIQCQVDSQVTMMFWYRQQPGQSLTLIATANQGSEATYESGFVIDKFPISRPNLTFSTLTVSNMSPEDSSIYLCSASPRTYTEAFFGQGTRLTVV.

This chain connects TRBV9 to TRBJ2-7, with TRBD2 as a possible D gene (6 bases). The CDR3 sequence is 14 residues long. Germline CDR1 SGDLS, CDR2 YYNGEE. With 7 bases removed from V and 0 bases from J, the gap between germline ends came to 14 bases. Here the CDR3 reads CASGNGDFSYEQYF. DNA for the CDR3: TGTGCCAGCGGGAATGGGGACTTCTCCTACGAGCAGTACTTC.

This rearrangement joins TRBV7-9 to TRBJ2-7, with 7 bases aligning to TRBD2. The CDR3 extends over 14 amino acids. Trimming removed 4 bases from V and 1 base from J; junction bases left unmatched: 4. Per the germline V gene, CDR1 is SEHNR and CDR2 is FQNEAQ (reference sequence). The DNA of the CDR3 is TGTGCCAGCAGCTCCCGGGAGGCTTCCTACGAGCAGTACTTC. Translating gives CASSSREASYEQYF.

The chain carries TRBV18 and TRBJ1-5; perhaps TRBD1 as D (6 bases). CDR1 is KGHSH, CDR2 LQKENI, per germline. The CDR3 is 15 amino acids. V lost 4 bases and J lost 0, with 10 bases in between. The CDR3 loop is CASSQTGNSNQPQHF. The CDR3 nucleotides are TGTGCCAGCTCACAGACAGGAAATAGCAATCAGCCCCAGCATTTT.

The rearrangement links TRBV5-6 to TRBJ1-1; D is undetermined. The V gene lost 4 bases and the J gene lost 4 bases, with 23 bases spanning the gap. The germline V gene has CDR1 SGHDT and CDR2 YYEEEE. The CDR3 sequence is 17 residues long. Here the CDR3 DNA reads TGTGCCAGCAGCCCGCCTACCCTCTTTTATCCCCCCACTGAAGCTTTCTTT. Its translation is CASSPPTLFYPPTEAFF.

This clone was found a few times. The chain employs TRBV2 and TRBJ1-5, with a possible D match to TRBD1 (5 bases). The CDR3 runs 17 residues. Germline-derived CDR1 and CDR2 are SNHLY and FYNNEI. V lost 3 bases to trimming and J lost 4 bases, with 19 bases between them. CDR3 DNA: TGTGCCAGCAGTGAGGTCCGGCCACAGGTGACTAATCAGCCCCAGCATTTT. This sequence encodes CASSEVRPQVTNQPQHF.

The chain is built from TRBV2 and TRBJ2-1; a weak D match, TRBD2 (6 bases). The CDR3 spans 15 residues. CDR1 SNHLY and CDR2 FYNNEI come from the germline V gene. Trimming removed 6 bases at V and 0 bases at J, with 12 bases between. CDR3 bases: TGTGCCAGCAGCTCGGGACTGAGCTCCTACAATGAGCAGTTCTTC. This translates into CASSSGLSSYNEQFF.

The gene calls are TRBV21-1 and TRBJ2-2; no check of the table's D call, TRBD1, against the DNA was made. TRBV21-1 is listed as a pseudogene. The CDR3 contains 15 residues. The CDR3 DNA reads TGTGCCAGCAGCAAAGGACAGGGGAACACCGGGGAGCTGTTTTTT. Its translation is CASSKGQGNTGELFF.